Below are 23 T cell receptor beta chains sequenced from a single sample in a study of cytomegalovirus exposure and HLA in healthy donors. PCR primers comprised 60 Vbeta and 13 Jbeta primers. Data came from immunoSEQ multiplex PCR; TCRdb stores just in-frame clones and leaves some out. The table lists around 200,000 clones, approximately 78% of them singletons. Sequenced: PBMCs. These receptors originate from a young woman in good health and CMV-seronegative.

The V call is TRBV5-5, the J call TRBJ2-7; 8 bases agree with TRBD1. Unmatched junction bases numbered 5, after V lost 3 bases and J lost 3 bases. CDR3 length equals 14 residues. From germline, CDR1 is SGHKS and CDR2 YYEKEE (reference sequence). The CDR3 sequence: CASSYTDRDYEQYF. The CDR3 nucleotides are TGTGCCAGCAGCTACACGGACAGGGACTACGAGCAGTACTTC.

V gene TRBV5-4 combines with J gene TRBJ1-3; D uncertain. V was trimmed by 0 bases and J by 0 bases, leaving 10 bases between them. This CDR3 spans 16 amino acids. Germline CDR1 is SGHNT and CDR2 is YYREEE (reference sequence). CDR3 amino acids: CASSLDRSSSGNTIYF. CDR3 bases: TGTGCCAGCAGCTTGGACAGATCGAGCTCTGGAAACACCATATATTTT.

This chain joins TRBV28 and TRBJ2-1; D gene uncertain. Germline V CDR1 and CDR2: MDHEN, SYDVKM. Trimming took off 8 bases at V and 4 bases at J, with 6 bases between the two ends. This CDR3 region has 11 residues. CDR3 sequence: CASGPYNEQFF. In DNA form, the CDR3 reads TGTGCCAGCGGGCCTTACAATGAGCAGTTCTTC.

A few counts support this clone. The V gene is TRBV7-9, the J gene TRBJ1-4, with a tentative D call TRBD1 (6 bases). The CDR3 has 15 amino acids. In germline, CDR1 is SEHNR, CDR2 FQNEAQ (reference sequence). V lost 2 bases and J 6 bases, leaving 13 bases between the germline ends. DNA for the CDR3: TGTGCCAGCAGCTTAACAGGGCCCGTGGATGAAAAACTGTTTTTT. Its translation: CASSLTGPVDEKLFF.

The chain links TRBV7-6 to TRBJ2-3, with 13 nucleotides matching TRBD2. Looked up from germline, CDR1 is SGHVS and CDR2 is FNYEAQ. J lost 6 bases, V lost 4 bases, and 4 bases had no gene match. The CDR3 is 15 amino acids. CDR3 nucleotide sequence: TGTGCCAGCAGCTGGACTAGCGGGGGTCAGGATACGCAGTATTTT. It encodes CASSWTSGGQDTQYF.

The rearrangement links TRBV28 to TRBJ2-2, with a tentative D call TRBD2 (6 bases). Germline V gives CDR1 MDHEN, CDR2 SYDVKM. Trimming removed 3 bases from V and 13 bases from J, with 12 bases in between. This CDR3 contains 12 residues. The CDR3 sequence: CASSFSGGMLFF. CDR3 DNA: TGTGCCAGCAGTTTCAGCGGAGGGATGCTGTTTTTT. The full variable domain, in which reference TRBV28 and TRBJ2-2 provide the parts outside the CDR3, is DVKVTQSSRYLVKRTGEKVFLECVQDMDHENMFWYRQDPGLGLRLIYFSYDVKMKEKGDIPEGYSVSREKKERFSLILESASTNQTSMYLCASSFSGGMLFFGEGSRLTVL.

V gene TRBV6-5 combines with J gene TRBJ2-7; a weak D match, TRBD2 (7 bases). Trimming shortened V by 8 bases and J by 5 bases, and 22 bases separated the two germline ends. The CDR3 is 15 residues long. Germline assignment: CDR1 MNHEY and CDR2 SVGAGI. The CDR3 DNA sequence: TGTGCCAGCTACTTTACGCGGGGGTCAGGGGACGAGCAGTACTTC. Residues: CASYFTRGSGDEQYF.

This clone appeared a few times. The chain has TRBV5-1 and TRBJ1-2; TRBD1 agrees at 7 bases. This CDR3 is built from 13 residues. V lost 4 bases to trimming and J lost 8 bases; unmatched junction nucleotides: 8. Germline CDR1 SGHRS, CDR2 YFSETQ. The CDR3 nucleotides are TGCGCCAGCAGCCCACTGACAGGGCACGGCTACACCTTC. Encoded protein: CASSPLTGHGYTF.

The chain employs TRBV27 and TRBJ2-2; TRBD2 matches at 9 bases. The trim removed 2 bases at V and 4 bases at J, leaving 5 bases unmatched. Germline V gives CDR1 MNHEY, CDR2 SMNVEV (reference sequence). The CDR3 totals 16 residues. This chain's CDR3 is CASSLLAGRGTGELFF. The CDR3 bases are TGTGCCAGCAGTTTACTAGCGGGGCGAGGCACCGGGGAGCTGTTTTTT.

V usage is TRBV19 and J usage is TRBJ2-1; TRBD2 is a possible D gene (7 bases). V dropped 6 bases and J dropped 6 bases, with 21 bases sitting between them. The CDR3 extends over 16 amino acids. Germline lookup yields CDR1 LNHDA and CDR2 SQIVND (reference sequence). CDR3: CASSGRSREGVNEQFF. For the CDR3, the DNA is TGTGCCAGTAGCGGCCGTTCTAGGGAGGGGGTCAATGAGCAGTTCTTC.

The chain carries TRBV5-1 and TRBJ1-5; 7 bases are shared with TRBD1. Per germline, CDR1 SGHRS and CDR2 YFSETQ. The trim removed 7 bases at V and 0 bases at J, leaving 4 bases unmatched. The CDR3 is 14 amino acids. The CDR3 spells CASSQGDSNQPQHF. DNA for the CDR3: TGCGCCAGCTCCCAGGGGGATAGCAATCAGCCCCAGCATTTT.

V is TRBV27 and J is TRBJ2-3, with 13 bases aligning to TRBD2. CDR1 is MNHEY and CDR2 is SMNVEV in the germline V gene (reference sequence). V shed 6 bases, J shed 9 bases, and the junction held 6 bases outside the gene matches. The CDR3 has 14 residues. The CDR3 region has the DNA TGTGCCAGCAGCTCGGGACTAGCGGGGAGGACGCAGTATTTT. It codes for CASSSGLAGRTQYF.

The chain carries TRBV25-1 and TRBJ1-6; 7 bases align to TRBD1. Trimming took 1 base from V and 10 from J; bases not matched to a gene: 7. Germline CDR1 and CDR2: MGHDK and SYGVNS. This CDR3 is 15 amino acids long. The CDR3 DNA follows: TGTGCCAGCAGTGAATCACGCCCAGGGGGATCACCCCTCCACTTT. Translating it yields CASSESRPGGSPLHF.

This chain links TRBV10-3 with TRBJ2-3; D not resolved. This CDR3 contains 12 residues. The ends were cut back, 4 bases at V and 3 bases at J, with 5 bases in the middle. CDR1 ENHRY and CDR2 SYGVKD come from the germline V gene. The CDR3 nucleotides read TGTGCCATCAGTGCAGTGACAGATACGCAGTATTTT. This encodes CAISAVTDTQYF.

This chain uses TRBV6-5 with TRBJ1-2; 11 bases match TRBD1. Germline trimming cut 5 bases from V and 6 bases from J; bases unmatched to any gene: 8. Germline-derived CDR1 and CDR2 are MNHEY and SVGAGI. The CDR3 covers 15 residues. The CDR3 region has the DNA TGTGCCAGCAGTACGGACAGGGGGCCCTCAAATGGCTACACCTTC. It specifies CASSTDRGPSNGYTF.

This clone was found a few times. This CDR3 is CASSGRDTGTGMHGYTF. In nucleotides, the CDR3 is TGTGCCAGCAGTGGACGCGACACCGGGACAGGGATGCATGGCTACACCTTC. The chain joins TRBV2 to TRBJ1-2, with 9 bases aligning to TRBD1. CDR1 and CDR2 (germline): SNHLY, FYNNEI. This CDR3 spans 17 amino acids. With 4 bases clipped from V and 6 bases from J, the junction kept 15 bases outside the gene matches.

The V and J genes are TRBV30 and TRBJ2-7; D remains ambiguous. The V end was cut by 0 bases, the J end by 1 base, with 7 bases between. This CDR3 contains 13 residues. Germline V gene data show CDR1 as GTSNPN and CDR2 as SVGIG (reference sequence). The CDR3 DNA reads as TGTGCCTGGAGTGTAAGCGAGTCCTACGAGCAGTACTTC. Amino acid sequence: CAWSVSESYEQYF. The variable domain in full, completed from reference TRBV30 and TRBJ2-7, reads SQTIHQWPATLVQPVGSPLSLECTVEGTSNPNLYWYRQAAGRGLQLLFYSVGIGQISSEVPQNLSASRPQDRQFILSSKKLLLSDSGFYLCAWSVSESYEQYFGPGTRLTVT.

This chain joins TRBV5-8 and TRBJ1-5, with D unclear. V lost 6 bases to trimming and J lost 1 base, with 23 bases between them. The V gene's germline CDR1 is SGHTS and CDR2 YDEGEE. This CDR3 is built from 18 residues. The CDR3: CASTPRASEGLSNQPQHF. Here the CDR3 DNA reads TGTGCCAGCACCCCGAGGGCCAGCGAGGGTTTGAGCAATCAGCCCCAGCATTTT.

The CDR3 DNA follows: TGCAGCGTTACAGAAAATCAAGAGACCCAGTACTTC. Residues: CSVTENQETQYF. This sequence joins TRBV29-1 and TRBJ2-5; D call uncertain. The length of the CDR3 is 12 residues. V dropped 5 bases and J dropped 2 bases, with 9 bases sitting between them. The germline CDR1 and CDR2 sequences are SQVTM and ANQGSEA.

The V call is TRBV28, the J call TRBJ2-7; 8 bases map to TRBD2. This CDR3 region has 15 residues. CDR1 and CDR2 from the germline V gene are MDHEN and SYDVKM. J lost 5 bases, V lost 6 bases, and 12 bases had no gene match. DNA of the CDR3: TGTGCCAGCAGCTCCTTGCCAGCGGGAGCTAACGAGCAGTACTTC. Residues: CASSSLPAGANEQYF.

The chain employs TRBV28 and TRBJ2-1, with D tentatively TRBD2 (5 bases). Trimming stripped 7 bases from V and 0 bases from J, with 10 bases between. This CDR3 comprises 14 residues. Germline loops: CDR1 MDHEN, CDR2 SYDVKM. The CDR3 DNA follows: TGTGCCAGCACCCCCGGGAACTCCTACAATGAGCAGTTCTTC. Protein: CASTPGNSYNEQFF.

The chain has TRBV28 and TRBJ2-1, with TRBD1 matching 10 bases. Germline CDR1 and CDR2: MDHEN and SYDVKM. V lost 6 bases, J lost 1 base, and 3 bases stayed unmatched. The CDR3 totals 15 residues. The CDR3 coding sequence is TGTGCCAGCAGGCCGGGACAGGGGTCCTACAATGAGCAGTTCTTC. Translating gives CASRPGQGSYNEQFF. Filled out from reference TRBV28 and TRBJ2-1, the complete variable domain reads DVKVTQSSRYLVKRTGEKVFLECVQDMDHENMFWYRQDPGLGLRLIYFSYDVKMKEKGDIPEGYSVSREKKERFSLILESASTNQTSMYLCASRPGQGSYNEQFFGPGTRLTVL.

Points on this clone: One end of the junction varies from germline; a read error may be responsible. The V call is TRBV7-9, the J call TRBJ2-1; 8 bases agree with TRBD2. Germline V CDR1 and CDR2: SEHNR, FQNEAQ (reference sequence). The CDR3 has 16 amino acids. For the CDR3, the DNA is TGTTCCAGCAGCTCTCAACTAGCGGAGACCTACAATGAGCAGTTCTTC. Translated, it gives CSSSSQLAETYNEQFF.